The sequence of this T cell receptor beta chain was determined in a study of low-dose radiotherapy and immunotherapy resistance in tumors (dated by TCRdb to between 2021 and 2022). Background for the entire study: Patients in Cohort 1 were given 0.5 Gy per fraction every 2 weeks, and the prescribed total PTV dose was 6.5 Gy. Patients were given nivolumab as a 240 mg flat dose every two weeks and ipilimumab at 1 mg/kg every six weeks, with both drugs delivered intravenously. Cyclophosphamide 200 mg/m2 was administered intravenously every two weeks, one day before each radiation and immunotherapy administration. Eight patients were included in the translational analysis: three from the first dose cohort and the first five from the second dose cohort. Trial participants were not randomized into treatment groups. Starting on cycle 1 day 1, patients took 300 mg of aspirin by mouth once daily for four cycles. Patients in Cohort 2 were given 1 Gy per fraction every two weeks, for a total of 13 Gy across 26 weeks.

TCRdb records Illumina HiSeq 2500 as the sequencer. To make first-strand cDNA, Superscript III was used along with a set of TRAV- and TRBV-specific primers so that both the TCRalpha and TCRbeta chains were covered. TCRs were amplified for 20 to 25 PCR cycles with Phusion, using a constant-region primer paired with the adapter attached to the V primers. The MessageAmp II aRNA Amplification Kit was used to amplify the isolated mRNA, with in vitro transcription run for 16 hours at 37 degrees C. The Dynabeads mRNA DIRECT Purification Kit was used to isolate mRNA for TCR sequencing. Indexed Illumina adapters were added in a second roughly 26-cycle Phusion PCR, and the resulting products were purified with AMPure XP beads. Processing in the source paper ran as follows. Using custom Perl scripts, TCR sequences that encoded the same protein were pooled, out-of-frame sequences were dropped, and the abundance of each clonotype was calculated. Any TCR sequence supported by only a single read was excluded from analysis. Repertoire metrics included Shannon entropy, Gini index, clonality, richness, and frequency of TCRs shared between repertoires. The public reads were reprocessed in TCRdb via fastp at Q25 and MiXCR, keeping in-frame beta chains. One record per CDR3 amino acid sequence lists the most common genes and DNA. Clone size and V and J calls follow TCRdb, not the original study. The sample includes about 84,000 distinct CDR3 sequences, with 17% observed a single time. About 1.3% of the sample comes from the top ten.

For CDR1 and CDR2, the germline V gene (reference sequence) lists MNHEY and SMNVEV. Including cysteine and phenylalanine, the CDR3 has 14 amino acids. Kept here is only the CDR3 DNA, which spans 42 bases and is read in frame from base 1. Ends trimmed: V by 4 bases, J by 7 bases; bases unmatched to a gene: 7. According to the study, the label for this sample's time point signals: after trial treatment. Taken with the paper, the label for treatment or condition translates to: LDRT plus nivolumab, ipilimumab, low-dose cyclophosphamide and aspirin (RACIN trial). The donors came from RACIN, which was a single-arm phase I dose-escalation trial that paired nivolumab and ipilimumab with aspirin, low-dose cyclophosphamide and low-dose radiotherapy. Eligible patients had advanced, TIL-negative solid tumors. Many counts were recorded for this clonotype. It has no known antigen specificity. No much larger clone exists at a distance of one base, and base qualities are not known.

In this chain, TRBV27 is recombined with TRBJ1-2; 9 bases in between match TRBD1. The clonotype was recovered from a male donor with prostate cancer. Sequences were derived from PBMCs, sampled after low-dose radiotherapy plus immunotherapy. The CDR3 loop reads CASSSGTGSAGYTF. The sequenced DNA is TGTGCCAGCAGTTCCGGGACAGGGTCCGCTGGCTACACCTTC.